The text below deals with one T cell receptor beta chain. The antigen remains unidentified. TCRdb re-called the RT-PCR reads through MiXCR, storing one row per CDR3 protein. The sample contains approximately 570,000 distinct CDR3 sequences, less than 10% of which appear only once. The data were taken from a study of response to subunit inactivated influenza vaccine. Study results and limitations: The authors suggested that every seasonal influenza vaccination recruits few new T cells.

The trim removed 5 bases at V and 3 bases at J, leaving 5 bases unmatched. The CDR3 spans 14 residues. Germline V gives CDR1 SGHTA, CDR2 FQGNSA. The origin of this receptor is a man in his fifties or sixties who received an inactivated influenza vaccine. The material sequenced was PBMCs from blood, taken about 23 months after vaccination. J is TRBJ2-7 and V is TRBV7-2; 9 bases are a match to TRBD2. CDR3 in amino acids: CASSPTSGYYEQYF. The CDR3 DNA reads TGTGCCAGCAGCCCGACTAGCGGTTACTACGAGCAGTACTTC.